Reported below is one T cell receptor beta chain. Its antigen is still unknown. These data originate in a study of STAT5B mutations in CD4+ large granular lymphocyte leukemia. On the study more broadly: Healthy donors showed HLA-associated enrichment of the CDR3 'QG' motif.

Whole-study findings and limits: 8/27 top patient clones versus 2/35 control clones were TRBV06-family.

The CDR3 has 16 residues. Germline values: CDR1 SQVTM, CDR2 ANQGSEA. J gave up 1 base and V 7 bases, and 10 bases lay outside the gene matches. The assay was run at survey level. Repertoires were generated with immunoSEQ multiplex PCR, while TCRdb's copy carries only in-frame clones and drops some. This table holds 20,000 to 25,000 clones, more than 65% found once. The chain joins TRBV29-1 to TRBJ1-4; 9 bases map to TRBD1. Sequenced input: CD4+ T cells from blood buffy coats. This TCR derives from a human donor in good health. The CDR3 DNA reads TGCAGCGCCCGCCGGGACAGGGAAGGAACTAATGAAAAACTGTTTTTT. It yields the protein CSARRDREGTNEKLFF.